The 28 T cell receptor beta chains below come from one sample, sequenced in a study of cytomegalovirus exposure and HLA in healthy donors. In the PCR, 60 Vbeta and 13 Jbeta primers were used. Using immunoSEQ multiplex PCR, the repertoire was profiled, and TCRdb retains in-frame clones only, with some absent. The data contain 150,000 to 200,000 clones, about 77% of them seen just once; the ten biggest clones take up 5% to 6%. Sample: PBMCs. These TCRs come from a woman under 40 in good health and CMV-seropositive.

V gene TRBV5-1 combines with J gene TRBJ1-4; 9 bases map to TRBD1. V lost 3 bases and J lost 7; bases outside the gene matches: 10. The CDR3 is 16 residues long. Looked up from germline, CDR1 is SGHRS and CDR2 is YFSETQ. This CDR3 is CASSSGQGSGVEKLFF. As DNA, the CDR3 is TGCGCCAGCAGCTCGGGACAGGGAAGCGGCGTTGAAAAACTGTTTTTT.

V gene TRBV28 combines with J gene TRBJ1-1; D unclear. The CDR3 length is 15 residues. CDR1 MDHEN and CDR2 SYDVKM come from the germline V gene. V was pared by 2 bases and J by 8 bases, with 18 bases between. The CDR3 bases are TGTGCCAGCAGTTTAATGTTCGGTTCGGCGGGGGAAGCTTTCTTT. Protein sequence: CASSLMFGSAGEAFF. Using reference TRBV28 and TRBJ1-1 for the parts outside the CDR3, the full variable domain is DVKVTQSSRYLVKRTGEKVFLECVQDMDHENMFWYRQDPGLGLRLIYFSYDVKMKEKGDIPEGYSVSREKKERFSLILESASTNQTSMYLCASSLMFGSAGEAFFGQGTRLTVV.

The chain employs TRBV6-6 and TRBJ2-7, with TRBD1 as a possible D gene (7 bases). The CDR3 consists of 14 residues. V lost 8 bases, J lost 9 bases, and 23 bases lay in between. Germline V gene sequence: CDR1 MNHNY, CDR2 SVGAGI (reference sequence). The CDR3 sequence: CASSAQEGRQGQYF. CDR3 DNA: TGTGCCAGCTCGGCCCAGGAGGGGCGACAGGGGCAGTACTTC.

This clone showed up just a few times. This sequence joins TRBV2 and TRBJ1-1, with 9 bases matching TRBD1. Germline V CDR1 and CDR2: SNHLY, FYNNEI. V dropped 4 bases and J dropped 4; count of bases not matched to a gene: 4. The CDR3 has 14 residues. The CDR3 DNA sequence: TGTGCCAGCAGTGCGGGACAGGGTTTCACTGAAGCTTTCTTT. It encodes CASSAGQGFTEAFF.

This chain connects TRBV7-2 to TRBJ1-1; D not resolved. CDR3 size: 14 residues. CDR1 and CDR2 from the germline V gene are SGHTA and FQGNSA. Trimming stripped 0 bases from V and 3 bases from J, with 8 bases between. CDR3 in amino acids: CASSLATQYTEAFF. The CDR3 coding sequence is TGTGCCAGCAGCTTAGCCACACAGTACACTGAAGCTTTCTTT.

J is TRBJ1-5 and V is TRBV13, with TRBD1 matching over 7 bases. The CDR3 is 15 residues long. V shed 5 bases, J shed 0 bases, and the junction held 4 bases outside the gene matches. In germline, CDR1 is PRHDT, CDR2 FYEKMQ (reference sequence). The CDR3 bases are TGTGCCAGCAGCCTTCAGGGGGATAGCAATCAGCCCCAGCATTTT. Encoded protein: CASSLQGDSNQPQHF.

The CDR3 is CASSFPRYNEQFF. CDR3 in DNA: TGTGCCAGCAGTTTCCCGCGTTACAATGAGCAGTTCTTC. V is TRBV6-6 and J is TRBJ2-1; D gene uncertain. This CDR3 has 13 residues. Germline CDR1 reads MNHNY; CDR2 reads SVGAGI (reference sequence). Trimming left V 4 bases short and J 4 bases short, with 8 bases between.

V and J are TRBV13 and TRBJ2-1, with 11 bases lining up with TRBD2. After removal of 5 bases from V and 4 bases from J, the junction contained 4 bases not matched to a gene. Germline V CDR1 and CDR2: PRHDT, FYEKMQ (reference sequence). The CDR3 is 15 amino acids. The chain's CDR3 is CASSPSGRSYNEQFF. The CDR3 coding sequence is TGTGCCAGCAGCCCTAGCGGGAGGTCTTACAATGAGCAGTTCTTC. The full variable domain, with the rest looked up from reference TRBV13 and TRBJ2-1, is AAGVIQSPRHLIKEKRETATLKCYPIPRHDTVYWYQQGPGQDPQFLISFYEKMQSDKGSIPDRFSAQQFSDYHSELNMSSLELGDSALYFCASSPSGRSYNEQFFGPGTRLTVL.

The chain carries TRBV4-3 and TRBJ2-2, with D possibly being TRBD2 (5 bases). Germline lookup yields CDR1 LGHNA and CDR2 YSLEER. The length of the CDR3 is 16 residues. Trimming pared 1 base from V and 1 base from J, leaving 10 bases between. DNA for the CDR3: TGCGCCAGCAGCCAAGGCCGGGATTGGAACACCGGGGAGCTGTTTTTT. This sequence encodes CASSQGRDWNTGELFF.

This chain uses TRBV2 with TRBJ2-6; D not certain. V was cut by 10 bases and J by 1 base, with 11 bases left in between. The CDR3 extends over 14 amino acids. Looked up from germline, CDR1 is SNHLY and CDR2 is FYNNEI. CDR3 loop: CATLRRSGANVLTF. The DNA for the CDR3 is TGTGCCACCCTAAGAAGATCTGGGGCCAACGTCCTGACTTTC. The complete variable domain, with remaining parts taken from reference TRBV2 and TRBJ2-6, reads EPEVTQTPSHQVTQMGQEVILRCVPISNHLYFYWYRQILGQKVEFLVSFYNNEISEKSEIFDDQFSVERPDGSNFTLKIRSTKLEDSAMYFCATLRRSGANVLTFGAGSRLTVL.

This clone was seen only a few times. The J gene is TRBJ2-7, the V gene TRBV4-3; the D gene is possibly TRBD1 (5 bases). V shed 1 base and J shed 3 bases, with 10 bases lying between them. CDR3 size: 14 residues. Per germline, CDR1 LGHNA and CDR2 YSLEER. This CDR3 reads CASSQGGDSYEQYF. The CDR3 DNA reads TGCGCCAGCAGCCAAGGGGGCGACAGCTACGAGCAGTACTTC.

V is TRBV11-2 and J is TRBJ2-7, with 11 bases aligning to TRBD2. Germline V gene data show CDR1 as SGHAT and CDR2 as FQNNGV. J gave up 0 bases and V 4 bases, and 2 bases lay outside the gene matches. CDR3 length: 15 residues. The DNA of the CDR3 is TGTGCCAGCAGCTCTAGCGGGAGGAGCTCCTACGAGCAGTACTTC. Protein product: CASSSSGRSSYEQYF.

The chain carries TRBV7-2 and TRBJ1-4; TRBD1 matches 9 bases. J was trimmed by 4 bases and V by 3 bases; bases with no gene match: 6. The CDR3 is made up of 16 amino acids. Germline V lookup: CDR1 SGHTA, CDR2 FQGNSA. The CDR3 nucleotides read TGTGCCAGCAGCTTGGGACAGGGCTTTATTAATGAAAAACTGTTTTTT. Residues: CASSLGQGFINEKLFF.

This chain uses TRBV7-8 with TRBJ1-5, with D possibly TRBD1 on 5 matching bases. Germline assignment: CDR1 SGHVS and CDR2 FQNEAQ. The CDR3 loop spans 18 amino acids. Trimming removed 1 base from V and 6 bases from J, with 22 bases in between. The CDR3 region is CASSLVPNGRVMSQPQHF. In nucleotides, the CDR3 is TGTGCCAGCAGCTTAGTTCCAAACGGCAGGGTAATGAGTCAGCCCCAGCATTTT.

The chain uses TRBV11-3 and TRBJ2-3; D is possibly TRBD2 (6 bases). Germline V CDR1 and CDR2: SGHNT, YENEEA. Trimming took off 1 base at V and 2 bases at J, with 13 bases between the two ends. CDR3 size: 16 residues. CDR3 bases: TGTGCCAGCAGCTTAGGAGGTAGCGGCTTCACAGATACGCAGTATTTT. Translating it yields CASSLGGSGFTDTQYF.

V and J are TRBV10-2 and TRBJ2-6; 9 nucleotides agree with TRBD2. V gave up 2 bases and J gave up 4 bases; unmatched junction bases: 6. The CDR3 runs to 17 residues. Germline V CDR1 and CDR2: WSHSY, SAAADI. This CDR3 reads CASSELSGSLGANVLTF. The CDR3 DNA sequence: TGCGCCAGCAGTGAGCTTAGCGGGAGCTTGGGGGCCAACGTCCTGACTTTC.

The rearrangement links TRBV29-1 to TRBJ1-1; D ambiguous. Germline loops: CDR1 SQVTM, CDR2 ANQGSEA. The CDR3 is made up of 14 amino acids. With 7 bases removed from V and 0 bases from J, the gap between germline ends came to 15 bases. The CDR3 spells CSADRGLLNTEAFF. In nucleotides, the CDR3 is TGCAGCGCCGACCGAGGACTTTTGAACACTGAAGCTTTCTTT.

The chain has TRBV4-2 and TRBJ2-7, with TRBD2 matching over 13 bases. The V gene end was trimmed by 0 bases and the J gene end by 9 bases; junction bases not matched to a gene: 5. The CDR3 has 15 amino acids. CDR1 is LGHNA, CDR2 YNFKEQ, per germline. CDR3: CASSQEATSGRRQYF. The CDR3 nucleotides are TGTGCCAGCAGCCAAGAGGCGACTAGCGGGAGGAGGCAGTACTTC.

This chain connects TRBV27 to TRBJ2-7; D is perhaps TRBD2 (6 bases). Germline V CDR1 and CDR2: MNHEY, SMNVEV (reference sequence). CDR3 length: 17 amino acids. V was cut by 7 bases and J by 2 bases, with 24 bases left in between. The CDR3 DNA is TGTGCCAGCATGCCCGGGAGTTTCGCGCTTTACCCCTACGAGCAGTACTTC. It codes for CASMPGSFALYPYEQYF.

This clone showed up just a few times. No DNA is shown, since the ends of the CDR3 on it are uncertain; the CDR3 is the one TCRdb lists. The gene calls are TRBV29-1 and TRBJ1-2; the table's D call, TRBD1, was not checked against the DNA. Germline V gives CDR1 SQVTM, CDR2 ANQGSEA. The length of the CDR3 is 12 amino acids, counting both ends. CDR3 loop: CSVARGASNLGF.

The chain links TRBV15 to TRBJ2-5; 10 positions match TRBD1. Per the germline V gene, CDR1 is LNHNV and CDR2 is YYDKDF (reference sequence). The junction had 5 bases not matched to a gene; V was cut back by 5 bases and J by 2 bases. The CDR3 extends over 15 amino acids. The CDR3, as DNA: TGTGCCACCAGCCACGGACAGGGGGGTCAAGAGACCCAGTACTTC. Its protein is CATSHGQGGQETQYF.

This chain links TRBV27 with TRBJ2-4, with D perhaps matching TRBD1 (6 bases). CDR3 length equals 12 residues. V lost 7 bases and J 11 bases, leaving 15 bases between the germline ends. Germline CDR1 is MNHEY and CDR2 is SMNVEV (reference sequence). CDR3 coding DNA: TGTGCCAGCAACCCTGACAGGAAGGTTCAGTACTTC. Protein: CASNPDRKVQYF.

The chain carries TRBV9 and TRBJ1-6; tentatively, D is TRBD1 (5 bases). Trimming took 0 bases from V and 5 from J, leaving 9 bases between them. CDR1 and CDR2 from the germline V gene are SGDLS and YYNGEE. The CDR3 is 15 amino acids. The CDR3 DNA sequence: TGTGCCAGCAGCGTAGGACAGCAAAATAATTCACCCCTCCACTTT. Its protein is CASSVGQQNNSPLHF.

This clone was observed a handful of times. The chain has TRBV27 and TRBJ1-1; possible D gene TRBD1, 5 bases. Trimming removed 3 bases from V and 4 bases from J, with 18 bases in between. The CDR3 spans 16 residues. Per germline, CDR1 MNHEY and CDR2 SMNVEV (reference sequence). CDR3 sequence reads: CASSLVPGPGGTEAFF. Written as DNA, the CDR3 is TGTGCCAGCAGTTTGGTACCGGGGCCGGGGGGCACTGAAGCTTTCTTT.

This clone came up a few times. J is TRBJ1-1 and V is TRBV5-1; D not resolved. The CDR3 is 15 amino acids. From germline, CDR1 is SGHRS and CDR2 YFSETQ. Trimming cost V 6 bases and J 0 bases, with 15 bases left between them. The CDR3 reads CASKSSAGLNTEAFF. CDR3 coding DNA: TGCGCCAGCAAGTCATCCGCAGGATTGAACACTGAAGCTTTCTTT. Full variable domain (outside the CDR3, taken from reference TRBV5-1 and TRBJ1-1): KAGVTQTPRYLIKTRGQQVTLSCSPISGHRSVSWYQQTPGQGLQFLFEYFSETQRNKGNFPGRFSGRQFSNSRSEMNVSTLELGDSALYLCASKSSAGLNTEAFFGQGTRLTVV.

The chain uses TRBV9 and TRBJ1-2; the D is unclear. CDR3 size: 12 residues. Germline loops: CDR1 SGDLS, CDR2 YYNGEE. Trimming took 0 bases from V and 8 from J, leaving 8 bases between them. DNA of the CDR3: TGTGCCAGCAGCGTAGTGCCCGAGGGCTACACCTTC. Translation gives CASSVVPEGYTF.

The gene calls are TRBV6-4 and TRBJ1-2; D is unresolved. Trimming stripped 3 bases from V and 5 bases from J, with 7 bases between. This CDR3 region has 12 residues. Looked up from germline, CDR1 is MRHNA and CDR2 is SNTAGT. CDR3 nucleotides: TGTGCCAGCAGTGATCCGGGGTATGGCTACACCTTC. Protein sequence: CASSDPGYGYTF.

The chain couples TRBV19 to TRBJ1-2; D might be TRBD1 (5 bases). V was cut by 5 bases and J by 6 bases, with 13 bases left in between. CDR3 length: 13 amino acids. The germline gives CDR1 LNHDA, CDR2 SQIVND (reference sequence). CDR3: CASSAQGSDGYTF. The CDR3 bases are TGTGCCAGTAGTGCCCAGGGCTCCGATGGCTACACCTTC.